Given below is one T cell receptor beta chain in context. This sample is part of a study of T-cell reconstitution after alpha-beta-depleted transplantation in children. A TCRbeta library incorporating unique molecular identifiers was prepared. TCRdb processed the PCR reads anew with MiXCR; each CDR3 protein has one entry. The sample consists of around 200,000 distinct CDR3 sequences, 6.5% to 7.5% of them appearing once. There are 14 residues in the CDR3. Germline CDR1 reads SGHVS; CDR2 reads FNYEAQ. Trimming left V 3 bases short and J 0 bases short, with 8 bases between. This specimen was PBMCs from the stem cell graft donor, taken from the stem cell graft. This clonotype was obtained from a human donor who donated a stem cell graft to a child with Wiskott-Aldrich syndrome. This sequence joins TRBV7-6 and TRBJ1-1; no firm D call. The CDR3, as DNA: TGTGCCAGCAGCTTCGCAGGAGTGAACACTGAAGCTTTCTTT. Its protein product is CASSFAGVNTEAFF.